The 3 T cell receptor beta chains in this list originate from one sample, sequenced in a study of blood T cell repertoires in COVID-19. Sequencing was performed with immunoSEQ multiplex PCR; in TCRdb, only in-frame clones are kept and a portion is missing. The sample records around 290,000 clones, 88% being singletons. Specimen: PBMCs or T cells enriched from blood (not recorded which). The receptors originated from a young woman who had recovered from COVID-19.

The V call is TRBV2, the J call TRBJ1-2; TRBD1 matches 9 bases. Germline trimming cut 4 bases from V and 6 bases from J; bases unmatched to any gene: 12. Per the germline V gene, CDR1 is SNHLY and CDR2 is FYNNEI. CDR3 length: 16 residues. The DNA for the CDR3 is TGTGCCAGCAGTGCGGACAGGGGAGCAATATGGGATGGCTACACCTTC. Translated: CASSADRGAIWDGYTF.

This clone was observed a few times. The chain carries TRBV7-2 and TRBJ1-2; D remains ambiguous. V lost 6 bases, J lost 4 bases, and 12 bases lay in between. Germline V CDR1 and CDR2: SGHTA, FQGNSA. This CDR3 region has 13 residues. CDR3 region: CASRTDGLYGYTF. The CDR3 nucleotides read TGTGCCAGCAGGACGGACGGACTCTATGGCTACACCTTC.

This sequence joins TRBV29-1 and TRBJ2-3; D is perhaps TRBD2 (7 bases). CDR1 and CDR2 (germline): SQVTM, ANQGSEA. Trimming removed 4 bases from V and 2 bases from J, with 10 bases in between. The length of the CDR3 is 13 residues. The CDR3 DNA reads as TGCAGCGTTGCGGGGGGCACCACAGATACGCAGTATTTT. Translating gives CSVAGGTTDTQYF.